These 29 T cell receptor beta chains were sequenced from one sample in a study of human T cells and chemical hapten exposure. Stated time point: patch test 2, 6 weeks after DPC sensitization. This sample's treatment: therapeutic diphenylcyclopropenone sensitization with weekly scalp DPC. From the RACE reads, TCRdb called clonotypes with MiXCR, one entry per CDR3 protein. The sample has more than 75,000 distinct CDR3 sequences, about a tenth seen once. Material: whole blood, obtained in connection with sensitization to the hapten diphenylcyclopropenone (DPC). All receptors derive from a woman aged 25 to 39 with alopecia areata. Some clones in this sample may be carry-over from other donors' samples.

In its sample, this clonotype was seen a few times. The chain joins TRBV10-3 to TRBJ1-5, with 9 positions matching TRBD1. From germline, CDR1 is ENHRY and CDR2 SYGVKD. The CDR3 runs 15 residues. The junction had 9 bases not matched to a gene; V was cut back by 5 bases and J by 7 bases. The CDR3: CAISSRQGEGQPQHF. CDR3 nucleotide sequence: TGTGCCATCAGTTCCCGACAGGGGGAAGGACAGCCCCAGCATTTT.

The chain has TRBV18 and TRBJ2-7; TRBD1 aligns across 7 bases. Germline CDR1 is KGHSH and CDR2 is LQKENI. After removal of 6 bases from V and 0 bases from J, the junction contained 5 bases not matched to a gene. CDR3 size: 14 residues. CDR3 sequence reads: CASSPGQLSYEQYF. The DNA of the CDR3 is TGTGCCAGCTCGCCGGGACAGCTCTCCTACGAGCAGTACTTC. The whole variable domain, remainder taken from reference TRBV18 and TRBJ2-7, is NAGVMQNPRHLVRRRGQEARLRCSPMKGHSHVYWYRQLPEEGLKFMVYLQKENIIDESGMPKERFSAEFPKEGPSILRIQQVVRGDSAAYFCASSPGQLSYEQYFGPGTRLTVT.

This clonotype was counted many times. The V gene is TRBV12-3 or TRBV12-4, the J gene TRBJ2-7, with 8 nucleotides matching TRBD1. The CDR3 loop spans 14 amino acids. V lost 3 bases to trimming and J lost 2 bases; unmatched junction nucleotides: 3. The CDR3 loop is CASSFGTGTYEQYF. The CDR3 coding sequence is TGTGCCAGCAGTTTCGGGACAGGAACCTACGAGCAGTACTTC.

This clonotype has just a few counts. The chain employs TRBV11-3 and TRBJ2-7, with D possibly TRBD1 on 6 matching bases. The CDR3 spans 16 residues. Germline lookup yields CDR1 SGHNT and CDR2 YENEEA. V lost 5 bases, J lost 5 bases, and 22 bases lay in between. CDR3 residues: CASSPPSGYRAHEQYF. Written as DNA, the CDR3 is TGTGCCAGCAGCCCTCCCTCTGGGTACAGGGCCCACGAGCAGTACTTC.

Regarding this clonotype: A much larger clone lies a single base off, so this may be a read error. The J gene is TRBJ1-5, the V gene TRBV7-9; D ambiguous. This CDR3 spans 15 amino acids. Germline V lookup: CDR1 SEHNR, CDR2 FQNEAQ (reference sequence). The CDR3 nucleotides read TGTGCCAGCAGCTTAGAGGGTATGGGCAAACAGCCCCAGCATTTT. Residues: CASSLEGMGKQPQHF.

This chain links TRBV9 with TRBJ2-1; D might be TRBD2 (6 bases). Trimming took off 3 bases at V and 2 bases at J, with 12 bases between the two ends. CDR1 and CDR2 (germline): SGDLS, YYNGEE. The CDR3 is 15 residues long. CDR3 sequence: CASSDGGVTYNEQFF. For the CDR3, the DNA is TGTGCCAGCAGCGACGGGGGAGTCACCTACAATGAGCAGTTCTTC.

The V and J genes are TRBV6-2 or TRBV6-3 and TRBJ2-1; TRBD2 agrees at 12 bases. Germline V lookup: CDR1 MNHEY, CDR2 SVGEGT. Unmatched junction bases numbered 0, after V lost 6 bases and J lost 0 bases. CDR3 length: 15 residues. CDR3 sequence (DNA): TGTGCCAGCAGGACTAGCGGGGGCTCCTACAATGAGCAGTTCTTC. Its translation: CASRTSGGSYNEQFF.

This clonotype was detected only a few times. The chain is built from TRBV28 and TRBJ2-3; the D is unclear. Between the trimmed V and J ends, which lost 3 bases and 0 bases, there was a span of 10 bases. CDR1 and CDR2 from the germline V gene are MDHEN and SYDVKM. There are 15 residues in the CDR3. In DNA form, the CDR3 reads TGTGCCAGCAGTTTTCTCCTACCTAGCACAGATACGCAGTATTTT. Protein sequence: CASSFLLPSTDTQYF. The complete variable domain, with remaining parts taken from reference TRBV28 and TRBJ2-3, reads DVKVTQSSRYLVKRTGEKVFLECVQDMDHENMFWYRQDPGLGLRLIYFSYDVKMKEKGDIPEGYSVSREKKERFSLILESASTNQTSMYLCASSFLLPSTDTQYFGPGTRLTVL.

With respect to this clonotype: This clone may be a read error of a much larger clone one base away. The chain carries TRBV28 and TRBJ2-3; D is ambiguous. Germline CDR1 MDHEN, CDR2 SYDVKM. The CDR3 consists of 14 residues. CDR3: CARSPPGGTDTQYF. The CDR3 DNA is TGTGCCCGCAGCCCCCCCGGAGGCACAGATACGCAGTATTTT.

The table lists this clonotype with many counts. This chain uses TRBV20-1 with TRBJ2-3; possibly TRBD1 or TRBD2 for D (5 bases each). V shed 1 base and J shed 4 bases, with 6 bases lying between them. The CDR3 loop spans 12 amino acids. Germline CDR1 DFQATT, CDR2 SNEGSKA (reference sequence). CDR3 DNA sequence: TGCAGTGCTAGAGTGGGGGCAGATACGCAGTATTTT. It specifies CSARVGADTQYF.

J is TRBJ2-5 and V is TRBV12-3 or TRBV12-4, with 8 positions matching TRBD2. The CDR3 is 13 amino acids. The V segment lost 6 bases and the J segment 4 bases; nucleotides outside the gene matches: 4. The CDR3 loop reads CASSSGTRETQYF. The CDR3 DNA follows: TGTGCCAGCAGCTCTGGGACTAGAGAGACCCAGTACTTC.

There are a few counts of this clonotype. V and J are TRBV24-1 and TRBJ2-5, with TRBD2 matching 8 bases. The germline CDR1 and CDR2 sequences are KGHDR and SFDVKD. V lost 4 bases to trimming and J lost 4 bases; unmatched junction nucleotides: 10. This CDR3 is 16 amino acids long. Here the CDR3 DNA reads TGTGCCACCAGTGAGTCGGTAGCGGGGACTAGAGAGACCCAGTACTTC. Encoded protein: CATSESVAGTRETQYF.

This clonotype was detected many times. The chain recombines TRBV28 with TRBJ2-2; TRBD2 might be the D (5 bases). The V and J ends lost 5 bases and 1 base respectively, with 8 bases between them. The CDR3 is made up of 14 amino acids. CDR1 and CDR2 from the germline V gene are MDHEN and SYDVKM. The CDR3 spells CASSLTRNTGELFF. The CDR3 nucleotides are TGTGCCAGCAGTCTTACTAGGAACACCGGGGAGCTGTTTTTT.

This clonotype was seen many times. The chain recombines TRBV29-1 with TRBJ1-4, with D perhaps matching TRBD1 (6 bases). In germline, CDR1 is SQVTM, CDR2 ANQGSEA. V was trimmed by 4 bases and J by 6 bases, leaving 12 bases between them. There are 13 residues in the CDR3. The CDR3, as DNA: TGCAGCGTTGTGATGGGGGCGGATGAAAAACTGTTTTTT. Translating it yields CSVVMGADEKLFF.

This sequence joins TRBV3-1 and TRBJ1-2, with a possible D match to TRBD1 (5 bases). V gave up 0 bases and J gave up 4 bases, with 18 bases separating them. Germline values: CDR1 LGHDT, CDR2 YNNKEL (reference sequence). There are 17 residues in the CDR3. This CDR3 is CASSQDISGIGIYGYTF. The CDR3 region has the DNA TGTGCCAGCAGCCAAGATATTTCAGGGATCGGCATCTATGGCTACACCTTC.

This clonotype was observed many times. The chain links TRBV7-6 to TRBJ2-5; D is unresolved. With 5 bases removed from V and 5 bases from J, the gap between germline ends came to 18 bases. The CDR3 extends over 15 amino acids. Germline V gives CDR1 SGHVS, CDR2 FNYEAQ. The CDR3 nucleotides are TGTGCCAGCAGCACCTACGGGTCCAGTGCTGAGACCCAGTACTTC. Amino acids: CASSTYGSSAETQYF.

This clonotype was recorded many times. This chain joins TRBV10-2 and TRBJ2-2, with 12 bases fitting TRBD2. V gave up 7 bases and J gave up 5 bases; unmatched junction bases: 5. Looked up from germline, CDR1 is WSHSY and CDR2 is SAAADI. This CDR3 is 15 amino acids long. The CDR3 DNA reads TGCGCCAGCACCGGACTAGCGGGAAGTACCGGGGAGCTGTTTTTT. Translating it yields CASTGLAGSTGELFF.

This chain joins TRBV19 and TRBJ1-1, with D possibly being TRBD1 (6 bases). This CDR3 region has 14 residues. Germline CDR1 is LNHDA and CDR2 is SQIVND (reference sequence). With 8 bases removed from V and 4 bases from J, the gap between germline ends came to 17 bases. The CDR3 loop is CASSETGLSTEAFF. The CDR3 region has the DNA TGTGCCAGTTCCGAAACAGGGTTAAGCACTGAAGCTTTCTTT.

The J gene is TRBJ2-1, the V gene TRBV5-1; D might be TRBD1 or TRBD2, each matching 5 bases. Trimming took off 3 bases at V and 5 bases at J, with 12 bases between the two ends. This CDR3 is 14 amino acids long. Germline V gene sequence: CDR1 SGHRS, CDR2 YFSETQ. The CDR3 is CASSSRVGDNEQFF. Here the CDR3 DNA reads TGCGCCAGCAGCTCTCGGGTGGGGGACAATGAGCAGTTCTTC. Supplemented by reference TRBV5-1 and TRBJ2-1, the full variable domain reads KAGVTQTPRYLIKTRGQQVTLSCSPISGHRSVSWYQQTPGQGLQFLFEYFSETQRNKGNFPGRFSGRQFSNSRSEMNVSTLELGDSALYLCASSSRVGDNEQFFGPGTRLTVL.

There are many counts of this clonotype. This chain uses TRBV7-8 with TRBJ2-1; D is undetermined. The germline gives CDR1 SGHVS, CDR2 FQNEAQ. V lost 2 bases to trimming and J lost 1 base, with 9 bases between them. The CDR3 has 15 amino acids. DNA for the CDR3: TGTGCCAGCAGCTTATCTCCCGGATCCTACAATGAGCAGTTCTTC. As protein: CASSLSPGSYNEQFF.

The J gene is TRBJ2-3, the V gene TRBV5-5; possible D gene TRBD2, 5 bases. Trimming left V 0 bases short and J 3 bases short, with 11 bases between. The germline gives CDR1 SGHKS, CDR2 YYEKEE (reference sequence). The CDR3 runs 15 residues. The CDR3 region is CASSLGAEMTDTQYF. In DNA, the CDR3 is TGTGCCAGCAGCTTGGGAGCGGAGATGACAGATACGCAGTATTTT.

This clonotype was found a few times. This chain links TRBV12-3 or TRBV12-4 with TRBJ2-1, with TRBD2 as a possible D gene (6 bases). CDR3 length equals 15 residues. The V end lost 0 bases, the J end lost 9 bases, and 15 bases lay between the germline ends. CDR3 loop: CASSLATQSRGEQFF. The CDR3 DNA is TGTGCCAGCAGTTTAGCGACTCAGTCGCGGGGTGAGCAGTTCTTC.

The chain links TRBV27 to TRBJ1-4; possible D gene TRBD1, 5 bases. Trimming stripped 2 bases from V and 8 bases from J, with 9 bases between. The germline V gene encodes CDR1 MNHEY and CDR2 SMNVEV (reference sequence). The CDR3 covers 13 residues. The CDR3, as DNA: TGTGCCAGCAGTTTACTGGGGGAGGAAAAACTGTTTTTT. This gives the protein CASSLLGEEKLFF.

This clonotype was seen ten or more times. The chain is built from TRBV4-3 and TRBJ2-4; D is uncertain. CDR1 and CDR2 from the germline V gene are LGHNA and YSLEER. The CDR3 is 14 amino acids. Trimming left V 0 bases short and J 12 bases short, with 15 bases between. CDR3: CASSQELGRPTQYF. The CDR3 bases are TGCGCCAGCAGCCAAGAGTTGGGCCGGCCCACTCAGTACTTC.

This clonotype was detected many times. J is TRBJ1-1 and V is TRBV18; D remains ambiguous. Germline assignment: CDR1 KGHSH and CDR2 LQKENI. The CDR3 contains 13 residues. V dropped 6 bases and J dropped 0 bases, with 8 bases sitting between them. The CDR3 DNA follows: TGTGCCAGCTCCCTCTCGATGAACACTGAAGCTTTCTTT. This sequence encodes CASSLSMNTEAFF.

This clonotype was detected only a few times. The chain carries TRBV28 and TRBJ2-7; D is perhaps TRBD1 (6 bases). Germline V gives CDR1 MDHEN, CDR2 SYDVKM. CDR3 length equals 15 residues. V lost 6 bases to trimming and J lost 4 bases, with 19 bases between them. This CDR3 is CASSRGRTANYEQYF. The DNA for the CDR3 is TGTGCCAGCAGCCGAGGCAGGACAGCCAATTACGAGCAGTACTTC. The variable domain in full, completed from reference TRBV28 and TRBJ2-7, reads DVKVTQSSRYLVKRTGEKVFLECVQDMDHENMFWYRQDPGLGLRLIYFSYDVKMKEKGDIPEGYSVSREKKERFSLILESASTNQTSMYLCASSRGRTANYEQYFGPGTRLTVT.

The CDR3 loop is CASSMGRSGNTIYF. For the CDR3, the DNA is TGTGCCAGCAGTATGGGACGCTCCGGAAACACCATATATTTT. This sequence joins TRBV11-1 and TRBJ1-3; the D gene is possibly TRBD1 (5 bases). The CDR3 spans 14 residues. From germline, CDR1 is SGHAT and CDR2 FQDESV (reference sequence). V was shortened by 6 bases and J by 4 bases, with 13 bases between the two germline ends.

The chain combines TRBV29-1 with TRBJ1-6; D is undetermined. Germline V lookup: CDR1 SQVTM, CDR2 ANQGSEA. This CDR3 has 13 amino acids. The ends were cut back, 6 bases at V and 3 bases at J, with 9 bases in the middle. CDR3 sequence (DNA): TGCAGCGTCGGAGAGGTCTATAATTCACCCCTCCACTTT. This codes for CSVGEVYNSPLHF.

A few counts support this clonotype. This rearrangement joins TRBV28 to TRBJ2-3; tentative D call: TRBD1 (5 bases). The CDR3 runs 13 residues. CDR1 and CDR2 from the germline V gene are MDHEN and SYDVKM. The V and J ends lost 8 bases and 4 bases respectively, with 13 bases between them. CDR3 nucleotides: TGTGCCAGCCGTAAGCAGGGTCCAGATACGCAGTATTTT. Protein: CASRKQGPDTQYF.